One and the same sample provided the 10 T cell receptor beta chains below, sequenced in a study of blood T cell repertoires in COVID-19 (dated by TCRdb to about 2020). The library was prepared using the immunoSEQ multiplex PCR assay. As stored in TCRdb, this immuneACCESS dataset retains in-frame rearrangements with V and J assigned. A fraction of the clones does not appear; measured against another copy, unresolved V genes explain less than half of the discrepancy, and the remainder lacks a known reason. Across this sample there are a few hundred thousand clones, with about nine tenths seen only once. Together, the top ten hold around 3% of the sample. Sequenced input: peripheral blood. These receptors originate from a woman under 40 with active or convalescent COVID-19.

CDR3 DNA sequence: TGCGCCAGCAGCCACCCAGGCTCGGGAAACACCATATATTTT. Its translation: CASSHPGSGNTIYF. The J gene is TRBJ1-3, the V gene TRBV4-1, with D hard to call. Trimming removed 3 bases at V and 4 bases at J, with 10 bases between. The CDR3 has 14 residues. Looked up from germline, CDR1 is MGHRA and CDR2 is YSYEKL.

This clone was observed a handful of times. The V gene is TRBV12-3 or TRBV12-4, the J gene TRBJ1-6; the match to TRBD1 covers 8 bases. The CDR3 loop spans 13 amino acids. V lost 6 bases, J lost 12 bases, and 7 bases stayed unmatched. The CDR3 coding sequence is TGTGCCAGCAGCGACAGGGGCCGGGGACCCCTCCACTTT. Protein sequence: CASSDRGRGPLHF.

This chain uses TRBV6-2 or TRBV6-3 with TRBJ1-5; D perhaps matches TRBD1 (5 bases). CDR1 MNHEY and CDR2 SVGEGT come from the germline V gene. Trimming left V 3 bases short and J 2 bases short, with 11 bases between. The CDR3 spans 15 residues. The CDR3 nucleotides read TGTGCCAGCAGTTATAAGGGGCGAGGCAATCAGCCCCAGCATTTT. This translates into CASSYKGRGNQPQHF.

The V gene is TRBV20-1, the J gene TRBJ1-2, with D possibly TRBD1 on 5 matching bases. The CDR3 covers 14 residues. V was pared by 3 bases and J by 1 base, with 12 bases between. From germline, CDR1 is DFQATT and CDR2 SNEGSKA (reference sequence). This CDR3 is CSASGGGLNYGYTF. The CDR3 DNA sequence: TGCAGTGCTAGTGGTGGGGGACTTAACTATGGCTACACCTTC.

There are a few counts of this clone. The V call is TRBV28, the J call TRBJ2-2; TRBD2 is a possible D gene (7 bases). Trimming cost V 11 bases and J 6 bases, with 22 bases left between them. This CDR3 is built from 15 residues. Per germline, CDR1 MDHEN and CDR2 SYDVKM. The CDR3 loop is CASLRGGKIPGELFF. CDR3 DNA sequence: TGTGCCTCTCTAAGGGGGGGCAAGATCCCCGGGGAGCTGTTTTTT.

CDR3 region: CASSAGQGGTSNQPQHF. In DNA, the CDR3 is TGTGCCAGCAGCGCCGGACAGGGGGGGACGAGCAATCAGCCCCAGCATTTT. The rearrangement joins TRBV9 to TRBJ1-5; the match to TRBD1 covers 10 bases. This CDR3 spans 17 amino acids. Trimming removed 3 bases from V and 1 base from J; junction bases left unmatched: 7. Germline CDR1 SGDLS, CDR2 YYNGEE.

This chain connects TRBV19 to TRBJ2-7, with a possible D match to TRBD1 (5 bases). Germline V gene sequence: CDR1 LNHDA, CDR2 SQIVND (reference sequence). The V end lost 1 base, the J end lost 2 bases, and 15 bases lay between the germline ends. The CDR3 loop spans 16 amino acids. CDR3 residues: CASSIALDTSTYEQYF. DNA for the CDR3: TGTGCCAGTAGTATAGCTCTGGACACGAGTACCTACGAGCAGTACTTC.

The chain is built from TRBV20-1 and TRBJ1-1, with D possibly matching TRBD1 (5 bases). The CDR3 loop spans 13 amino acids. CDR1 is DFQATT and CDR2 is SNEGSKA in the germline V gene (reference sequence). Trimming removed 3 bases from V and 8 bases from J, with 16 bases in between. The CDR3 DNA is TGCAGTGCTAGTGCCGGGACTGTTGCGGAAGCTTTCTTT. Protein product: CSASAGTVAEAFF.

This clone was seen just once. The J gene is TRBJ2-2, the V gene TRBV27; a possible D gene is TRBD1 (5 bases). V lost 4 bases and J lost 4, with 10 bases in between. CDR3 length: 14 amino acids. CDR1 and CDR2 (germline): MNHEY, SMNVEV (reference sequence). CDR3 sequence reads: CASSSTQGTGELFF. CDR3 sequence (DNA): TGTGCCAGCAGTTCAACCCAGGGCACCGGGGAGCTGTTTTTT.

The chain carries TRBV9 and TRBJ1-3; tentatively, D is TRBD1 (6 bases). CDR1 is SGDLS, CDR2 YYNGEE, per germline. The ends were cut back, 3 bases at V and 0 bases at J, with 10 bases in the middle. This CDR3 region has 15 residues. The DNA for the CDR3 is TGTGCCAGCAGCGGGGGACATTCCTCTGGAAACACCATATATTTT. It translates to CASSGGHSSGNTIYF.